These 8 T cell receptor beta chains were all obtained from the same sample, sequenced in a study of early T cells in non-severe SARS-CoV-2 infection. TCRdb fed the 5' RACE reads into MiXCR, producing one record per CDR3 protein. In the table there are 95,000 to 120,000 distinct CDR3 sequences, 9.5% to 13% of which are singletons. Sequencing was done on a sample of whole blood. The origin of the receptors is an adult who was a healthcare worker with PCR-confirmed SARS-CoV-2 infection or an uninfected control (not recorded which).

This clonotype was seen a few times. The chain has TRBV6-1 and TRBJ2-5; TRBD1 might be the D (6 bases). Germline CDR1 is MNHNS and CDR2 is SASEGT. V was cut by 4 bases and J by 0 bases, with 15 bases left in between. This CDR3 spans 16 amino acids. CDR3 amino acids: CASSAIQGKYQETQYF. The CDR3 DNA sequence: TGTGCCAGCAGTGCCATACAGGGAAAGTACCAAGAGACCCAGTACTTC.

In its sample, this clonotype was seen a few times. The rearrangement links TRBV23-1 to TRBJ1-5; 7 positions match TRBD1. TRBV23-1 falls under the ORF class, with uncertain function. Trimming cost V 10 bases and J 5 bases; bases outside gene matches: 11. CDR3 length equals 14 residues. The CDR3 loop reads CATNPTGSYQPQHF. As DNA, the CDR3 is TGCGCCACTAACCCGACAGGGTCGTATCAGCCCCAGCATTTT.

The chain combines TRBV19 with TRBJ1-2; D is perhaps TRBD1 (6 bases). There are 15 residues in the CDR3. V was trimmed by 4 bases and J by 4 bases, leaving 16 bases between them. CDR1 and CDR2 (germline): LNHDA, SQIVND (reference sequence). CDR3 amino acids: CASSTFEQGSYGYTF. CDR3 DNA: TGTGCCAGTAGTACTTTCGAACAGGGCAGCTATGGCTACACCTTC.

V and J are TRBV12-3 or TRBV12-4 and TRBJ2-3; perhaps TRBD1 as D (5 bases). CDR3 length: 15 residues. V gave up 5 bases and J gave up 0 bases, with 12 bases separating them. This chain's CDR3 is CASSTRVPSTDTQYF. The CDR3 DNA reads TGTGCCAGCAGTACCAGGGTCCCAAGCACAGATACGCAGTATTTT.

V gene TRBV30 combines with J gene TRBJ2-7; 9 positions agree with TRBD1. The CDR3 is made up of 13 amino acids. The germline V gene has CDR1 GTSNPN and CDR2 SVGIG (reference sequence). The J segment lost 4 bases and the V segment lost 1 base, leaving 2 bases of the junction unmatched. CDR3 region: CAWSGTGVYEQYF. As DNA, the CDR3 is TGTGCCTGGAGTGGGACAGGGGTGTACGAGCAGTACTTC.

CDR3 in amino acids: CASSVGTGNTEAFF. CDR3 bases: TGTGCCAGCAGCGTAGGTACCGGGAACACTGAAGCTTTCTTT. The rearrangement uses TRBV9 and TRBJ1-1; D remains unclear. Trimming took 0 bases from V and 1 from J, leaving 7 bases between them. CDR3 size: 14 residues. Germline V gene lookup returns CDR1 SGDLS and CDR2 YYNGEE.

J is TRBJ2-1 and V is TRBV6-5, with TRBD2 as a possible D gene (6 bases). CDR1 is MNHEY and CDR2 is SVGAGI in the germline V gene. The CDR3 runs to 14 residues. The V end was cut by 6 bases, the J end by 7 bases, with 16 bases between. The CDR3 protein is CASRKTGTSNEQFF. CDR3 nucleotide sequence: TGTGCCAGCAGGAAGACCGGGACTTCAAATGAGCAGTTCTTC.

This chain uses TRBV5-5 with TRBJ2-2, with D unclear. V lost 1 base to trimming and J lost 2 bases, with 9 bases between them. The CDR3 runs to 15 residues. The germline V gene has CDR1 SGHKS and CDR2 YYEKEE (reference sequence). CDR3 region: CASSLMGTNTGELFF. The DNA for the CDR3 is TGTGCCAGCAGCTTGATGGGCACCAACACCGGGGAGCTGTTTTTT.